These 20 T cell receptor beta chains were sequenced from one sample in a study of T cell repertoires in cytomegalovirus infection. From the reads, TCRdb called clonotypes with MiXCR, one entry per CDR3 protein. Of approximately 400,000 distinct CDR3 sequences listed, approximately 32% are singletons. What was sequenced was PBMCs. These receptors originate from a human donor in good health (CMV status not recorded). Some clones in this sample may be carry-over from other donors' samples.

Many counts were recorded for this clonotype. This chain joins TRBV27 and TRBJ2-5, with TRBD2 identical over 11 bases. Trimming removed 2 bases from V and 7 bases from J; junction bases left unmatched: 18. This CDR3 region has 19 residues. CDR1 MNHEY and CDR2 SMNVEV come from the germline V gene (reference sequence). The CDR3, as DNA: TGTGCCAGCAGTTTAGGCGCCCACAAGGCTAGCGGGGGGCCATGGACCCAGTACTTC. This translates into CASSLGAHKASGGPWTQYF.

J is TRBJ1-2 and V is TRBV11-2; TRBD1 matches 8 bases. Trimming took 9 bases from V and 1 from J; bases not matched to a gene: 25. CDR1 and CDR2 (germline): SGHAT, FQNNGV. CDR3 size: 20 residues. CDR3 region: CARKIRPNRGTRRRNYGYTF. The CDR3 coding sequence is TGTGCCAGGAAGATCCGACCGAACAGGGGGACCCGACGCCGTAACTATGGCTACACCTTC.

The CDR3 loop is CASSEQRRTRGNYEQYF. The CDR3 DNA is TGCGCCAGCAGTGAGCAAAGACGGACCAGGGGGAACTACGAGCAGTACTTC. The genes are TRBV10-1 and TRBJ2-7; 7 nucleotides agree with TRBD1. V lost 2 bases and J lost 3; bases outside the gene matches: 13. CDR1 WNHNN and CDR2 SYGVQD come from the germline V gene (reference sequence). The CDR3 length is 17 residues.

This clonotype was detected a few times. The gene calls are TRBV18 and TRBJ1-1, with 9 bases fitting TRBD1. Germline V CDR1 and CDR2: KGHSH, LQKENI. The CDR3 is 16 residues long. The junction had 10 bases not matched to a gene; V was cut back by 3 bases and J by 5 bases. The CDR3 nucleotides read TGTGCCAGCTCACCTCGGGACAGGGTATCATCTACTGAAGCTTTCTTT. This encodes CASSPRDRVSSTEAFF.

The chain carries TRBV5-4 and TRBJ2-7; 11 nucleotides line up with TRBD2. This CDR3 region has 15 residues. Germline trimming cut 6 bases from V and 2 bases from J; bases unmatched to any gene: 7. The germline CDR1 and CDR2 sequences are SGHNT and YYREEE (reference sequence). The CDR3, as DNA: TGTGCCAGCACCAACGGGACTAGCGGAACCTACGAGCAGTACTTC. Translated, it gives CASTNGTSGTYEQYF.

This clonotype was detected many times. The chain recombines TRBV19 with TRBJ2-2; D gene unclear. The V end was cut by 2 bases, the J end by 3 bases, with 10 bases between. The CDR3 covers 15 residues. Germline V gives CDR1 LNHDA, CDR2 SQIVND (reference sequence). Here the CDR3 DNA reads TGTGCCAGTAGTATAAGAACAGATGACACCGGGGAGCTGTTTTTT. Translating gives CASSIRTDDTGELFF.

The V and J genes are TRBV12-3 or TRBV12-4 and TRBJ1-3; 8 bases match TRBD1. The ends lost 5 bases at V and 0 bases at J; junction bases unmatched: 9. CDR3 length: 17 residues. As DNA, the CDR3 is TGTGCCAGCAGTCCAAGACAGGGGCCCCTCTCTGGAAACACCATATATTTT. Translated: CASSPRQGPLSGNTIYF.

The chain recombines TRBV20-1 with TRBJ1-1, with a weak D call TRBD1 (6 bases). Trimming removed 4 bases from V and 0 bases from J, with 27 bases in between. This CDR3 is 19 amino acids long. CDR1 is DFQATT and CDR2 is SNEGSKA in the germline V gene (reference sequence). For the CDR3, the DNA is TGCAGTGCTACCTTATTTAAGGCAGGGGAGGGTTTTATGAACACTGAAGCTTTCTTT. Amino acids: CSATLFKAGEGFMNTEAFF.

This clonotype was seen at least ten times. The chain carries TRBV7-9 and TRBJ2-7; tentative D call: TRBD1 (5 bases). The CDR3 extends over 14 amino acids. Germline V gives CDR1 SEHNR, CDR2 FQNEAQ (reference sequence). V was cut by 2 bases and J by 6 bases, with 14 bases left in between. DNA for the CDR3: TGTGCCAGCAGCTTATTGGGGCCAAGATTCGAGCAGTACTTC. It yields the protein CASSLLGPRFEQYF.

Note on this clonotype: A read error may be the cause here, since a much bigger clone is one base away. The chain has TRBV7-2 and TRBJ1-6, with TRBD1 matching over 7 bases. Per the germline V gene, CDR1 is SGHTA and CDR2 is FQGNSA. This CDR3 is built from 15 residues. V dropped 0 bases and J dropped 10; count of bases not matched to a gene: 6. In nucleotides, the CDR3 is TGTGCCAGCAGCTTAGCAACAGGGGAATCCTCACCCCTCCACTTT. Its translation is CASSLATGESSPLHF.

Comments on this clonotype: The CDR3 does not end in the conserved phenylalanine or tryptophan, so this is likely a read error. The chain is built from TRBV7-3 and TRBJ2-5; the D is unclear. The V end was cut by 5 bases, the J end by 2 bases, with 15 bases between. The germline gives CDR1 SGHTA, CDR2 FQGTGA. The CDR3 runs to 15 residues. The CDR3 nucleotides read TGTGCCAGCAGCGTAAATGGTCTGGATCAAGAGACCCAGTACTTA. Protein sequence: CASSVNGLDQETQYL.

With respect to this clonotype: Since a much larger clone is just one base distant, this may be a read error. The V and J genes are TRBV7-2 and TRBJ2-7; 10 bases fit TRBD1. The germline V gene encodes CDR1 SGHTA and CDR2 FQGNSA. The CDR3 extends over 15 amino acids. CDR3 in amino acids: CASSSGTGERYVQYF. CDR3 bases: TGTGCCAGCAGCTCGGGGACAGGGGAACGGTACGTGCAGTACTTC. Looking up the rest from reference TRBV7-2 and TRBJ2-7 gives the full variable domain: GAGVSQSPSNKVTEKGKDVELRCDPISGHTALYWYRQSLGQGLEFLIYFQGNSAPDKSGLPSDRFSAERTGGSVSTLTIQRTQQEDSAVYLCASSSGTGERYVQYFGPGTRLTVT.

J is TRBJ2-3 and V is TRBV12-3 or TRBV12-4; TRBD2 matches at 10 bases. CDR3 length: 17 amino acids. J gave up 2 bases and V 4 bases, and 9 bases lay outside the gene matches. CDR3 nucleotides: TGTGCCAGCAGTTCCCAGGGGAGCGGGGGGGTCACAGATACGCAGTATTTT. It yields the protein CASSSQGSGGVTDTQYF.

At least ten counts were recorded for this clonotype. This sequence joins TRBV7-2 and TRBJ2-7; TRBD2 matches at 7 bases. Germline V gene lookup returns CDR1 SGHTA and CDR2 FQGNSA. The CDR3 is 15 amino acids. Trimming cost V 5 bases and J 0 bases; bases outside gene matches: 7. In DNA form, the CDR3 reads TGTGCCAGCAGCCGTTGGCGGGGGAGCTCCTACGAGCAGTACTTC. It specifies CASSRWRGSSYEQYF.

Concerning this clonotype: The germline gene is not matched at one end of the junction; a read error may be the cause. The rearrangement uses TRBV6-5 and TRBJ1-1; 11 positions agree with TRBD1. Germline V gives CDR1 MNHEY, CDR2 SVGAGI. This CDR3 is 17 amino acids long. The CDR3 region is CVSSYSGTGGRRTEAFF. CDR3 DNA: TGTGTCAGCAGTTACTCCGGGACAGGGGGACGACGCACTGAAGCTTTCTTT.

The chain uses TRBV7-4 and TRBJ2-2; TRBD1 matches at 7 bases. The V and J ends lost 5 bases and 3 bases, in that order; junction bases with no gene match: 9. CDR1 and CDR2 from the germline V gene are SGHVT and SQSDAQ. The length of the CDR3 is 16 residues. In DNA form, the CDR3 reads TGTGCCAGCAGCCTCCCCAGGGGGAGAGACACCGGGGAGCTGTTTTTT. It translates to CASSLPRGRDTGELFF.

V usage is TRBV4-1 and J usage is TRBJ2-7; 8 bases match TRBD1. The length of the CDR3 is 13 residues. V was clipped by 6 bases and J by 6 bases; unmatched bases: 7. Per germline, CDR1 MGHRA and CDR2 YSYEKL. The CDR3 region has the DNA TGCGCCAGCAGGAAGACAGGGGACCTCGAGCAGTACTTC. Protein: CASRKTGDLEQYF.

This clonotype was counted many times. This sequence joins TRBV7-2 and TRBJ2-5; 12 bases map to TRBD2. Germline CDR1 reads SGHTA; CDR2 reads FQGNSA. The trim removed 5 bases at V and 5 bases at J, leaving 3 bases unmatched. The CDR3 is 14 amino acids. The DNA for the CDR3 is TGTGCCAGCAGCCACGGACTAGCGGGGGAGACCCAGTACTTC. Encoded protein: CASSHGLAGETQYF.

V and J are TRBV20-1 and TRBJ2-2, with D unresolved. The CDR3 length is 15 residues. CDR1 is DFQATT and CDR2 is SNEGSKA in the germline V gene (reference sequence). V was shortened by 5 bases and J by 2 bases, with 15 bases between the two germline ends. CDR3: CSAVNSLVNTGELFF. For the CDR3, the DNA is TGCAGTGCTGTAAACAGTCTTGTCAACACCGGGGAGCTGTTTTTT.

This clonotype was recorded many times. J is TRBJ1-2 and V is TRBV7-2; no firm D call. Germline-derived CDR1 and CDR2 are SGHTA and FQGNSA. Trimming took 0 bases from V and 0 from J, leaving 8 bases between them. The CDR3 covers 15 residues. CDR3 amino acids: CASSLANRANYGYTF. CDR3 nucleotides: TGTGCCAGCAGCTTAGCGAACAGAGCTAACTATGGCTACACCTTC.